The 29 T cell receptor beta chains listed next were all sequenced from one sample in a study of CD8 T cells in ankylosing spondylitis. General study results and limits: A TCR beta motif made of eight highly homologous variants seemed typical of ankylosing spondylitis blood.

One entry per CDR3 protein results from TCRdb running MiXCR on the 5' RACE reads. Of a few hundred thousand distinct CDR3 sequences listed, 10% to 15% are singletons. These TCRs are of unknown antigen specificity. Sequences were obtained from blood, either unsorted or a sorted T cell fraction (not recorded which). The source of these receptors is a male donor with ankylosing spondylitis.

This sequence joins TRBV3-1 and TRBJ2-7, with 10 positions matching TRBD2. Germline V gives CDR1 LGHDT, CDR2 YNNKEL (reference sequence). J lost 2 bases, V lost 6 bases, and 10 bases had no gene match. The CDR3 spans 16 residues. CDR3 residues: CASSPWGSGGTYEQYF. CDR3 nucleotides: TGTGCCAGCAGTCCCTGGGGTAGCGGGGGGACCTACGAGCAGTACTTC.

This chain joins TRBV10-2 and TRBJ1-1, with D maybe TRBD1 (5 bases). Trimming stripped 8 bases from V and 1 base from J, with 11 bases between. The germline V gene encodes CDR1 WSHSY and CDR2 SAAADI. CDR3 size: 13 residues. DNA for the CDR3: TGCGCCAGCGGGGGAGATGAGAACACTGAAGCTTTCTTT. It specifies CASGGDENTEAFF.

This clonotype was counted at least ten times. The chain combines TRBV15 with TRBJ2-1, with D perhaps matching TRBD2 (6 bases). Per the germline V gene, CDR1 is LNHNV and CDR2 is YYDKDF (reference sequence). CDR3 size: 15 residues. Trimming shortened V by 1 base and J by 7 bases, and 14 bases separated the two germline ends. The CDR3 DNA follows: TGTGCCACCAGCAGAGCAGCGGAGGGTTGGAATGAGCAGTTCTTC. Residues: CATSRAAEGWNEQFF.

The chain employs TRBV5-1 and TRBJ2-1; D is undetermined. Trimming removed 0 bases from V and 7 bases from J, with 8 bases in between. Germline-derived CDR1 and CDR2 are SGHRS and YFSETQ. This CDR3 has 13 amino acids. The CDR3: CASSLAVANEQFF. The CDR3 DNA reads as TGCGCCAGCAGCTTGGCTGTAGCAAATGAGCAGTTCTTC.

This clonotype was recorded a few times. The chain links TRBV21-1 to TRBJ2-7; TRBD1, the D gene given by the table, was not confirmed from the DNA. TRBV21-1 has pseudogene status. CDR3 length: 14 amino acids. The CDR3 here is CASSKRSRGDEQYF. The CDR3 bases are TGTGCCAGCAGCAAGAGGTCGAGAGGGGACGAGCAGTACTTC.

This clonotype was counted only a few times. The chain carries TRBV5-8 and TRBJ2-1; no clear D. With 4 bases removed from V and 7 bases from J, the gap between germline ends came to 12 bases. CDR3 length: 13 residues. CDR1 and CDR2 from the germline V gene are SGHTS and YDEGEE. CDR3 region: CASSQKGGNEQFF. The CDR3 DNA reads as TGTGCCAGCAGCCAAAAGGGTGGAAATGAGCAGTTCTTC.

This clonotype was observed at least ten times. CDR3 coding DNA: TGCGCCAGCAGAACGGGCCAGGAAACAGATACGCAGTATTTT. Its protein is CASRTGQETDTQYF. This chain uses TRBV5-1 with TRBJ2-3, with D uncertain. The V end was cut by 5 bases, the J end by 3 bases, with 13 bases between. The CDR3 runs 14 residues. Germline loops: CDR1 SGHRS, CDR2 YFSETQ.

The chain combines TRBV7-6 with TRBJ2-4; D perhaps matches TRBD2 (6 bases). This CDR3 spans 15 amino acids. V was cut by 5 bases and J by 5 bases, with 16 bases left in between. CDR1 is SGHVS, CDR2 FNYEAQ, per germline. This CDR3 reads CASSLGLRNENIQYF. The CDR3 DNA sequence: TGTGCCAGCAGCCTGGGACTCCGGAATGAAAACATTCAGTACTTC.

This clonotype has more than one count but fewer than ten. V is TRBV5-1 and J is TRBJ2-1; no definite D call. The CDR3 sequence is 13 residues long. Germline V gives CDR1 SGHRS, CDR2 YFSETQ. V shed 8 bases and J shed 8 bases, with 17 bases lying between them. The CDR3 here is CASHLTGSDEQFF. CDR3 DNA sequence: TGCGCCAGTCATTTGACGGGCAGCGATGAGCAGTTCTTC. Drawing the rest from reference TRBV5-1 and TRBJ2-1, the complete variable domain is KAGVTQTPRYLIKTRGQQVTLSCSPISGHRSVSWYQQTPGQGLQFLFEYFSETQRNKGNFPGRFSGRQFSNSRSEMNVSTLELGDSALYLCASHLTGSDEQFFGPGTRLTVL.

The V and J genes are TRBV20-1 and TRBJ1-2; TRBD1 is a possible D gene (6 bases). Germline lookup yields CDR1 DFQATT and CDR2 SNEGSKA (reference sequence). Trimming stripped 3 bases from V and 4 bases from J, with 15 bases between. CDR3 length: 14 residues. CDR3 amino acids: CSARELQGFYGYTF. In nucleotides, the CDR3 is TGCAGTGCTAGGGAATTACAGGGTTTCTATGGCTACACCTTC.

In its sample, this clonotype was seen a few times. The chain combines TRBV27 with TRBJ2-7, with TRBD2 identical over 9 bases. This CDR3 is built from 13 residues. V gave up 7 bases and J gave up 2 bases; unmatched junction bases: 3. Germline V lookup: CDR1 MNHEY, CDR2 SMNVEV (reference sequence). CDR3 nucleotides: TGTGCCAGCAAGACTAGCGGCCCCTACGAGCAGTACTTC. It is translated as CASKTSGPYEQYF.

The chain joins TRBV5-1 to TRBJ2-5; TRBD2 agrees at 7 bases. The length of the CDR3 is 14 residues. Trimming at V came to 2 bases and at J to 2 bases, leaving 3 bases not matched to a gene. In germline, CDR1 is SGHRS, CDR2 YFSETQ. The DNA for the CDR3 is TGCGCCAGCAGCTTCAGGACTAGTCAAGAGACCCAGTACTTC. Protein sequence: CASSFRTSQETQYF.

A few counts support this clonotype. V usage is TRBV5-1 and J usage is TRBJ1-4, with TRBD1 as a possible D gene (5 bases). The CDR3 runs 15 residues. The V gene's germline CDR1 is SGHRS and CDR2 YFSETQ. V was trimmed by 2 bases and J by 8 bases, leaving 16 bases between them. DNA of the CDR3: TGCGCCAGCAGCTTAGACGCAGGGAATTCAGAAAAACTGTTTTTT. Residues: CASSLDAGNSEKLFF.

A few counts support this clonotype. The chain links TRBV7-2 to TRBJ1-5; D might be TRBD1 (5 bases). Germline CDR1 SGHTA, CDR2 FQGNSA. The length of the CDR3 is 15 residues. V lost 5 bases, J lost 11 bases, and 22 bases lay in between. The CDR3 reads CASSEESGTGRAQHF. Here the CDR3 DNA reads TGTGCCAGCAGCGAGGAATCAGGGACGGGACGGGCCCAGCATTTT.

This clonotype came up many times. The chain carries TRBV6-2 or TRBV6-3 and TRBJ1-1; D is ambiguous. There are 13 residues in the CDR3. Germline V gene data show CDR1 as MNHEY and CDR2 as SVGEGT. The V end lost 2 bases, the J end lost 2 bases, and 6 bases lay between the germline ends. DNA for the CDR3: TGTGCCAGCAGTTACATCGTCAACACTGAAGCTTTCTTT. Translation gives CASSYIVNTEAFF.

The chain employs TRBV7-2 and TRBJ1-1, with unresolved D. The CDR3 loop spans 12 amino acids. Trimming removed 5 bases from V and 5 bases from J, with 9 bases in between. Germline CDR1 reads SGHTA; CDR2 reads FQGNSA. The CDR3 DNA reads TGTGCCAGCAGCCGGTGGAGGACTGAAGCTTTCTTT. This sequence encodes CASSRWRTEAFF.

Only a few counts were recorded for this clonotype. CDR3 amino acids: CSARVGQRTYEQYF. CDR3 DNA: TGCAGTGCTAGAGTGGGGCAGAGAACCTACGAGCAGTACTTC. This chain connects TRBV20-1 to TRBJ2-7, with D perhaps matching TRBD1 (5 bases). Germline CDR1 is DFQATT and CDR2 is SNEGSKA (reference sequence). The CDR3 loop spans 14 amino acids. Trimming removed 1 base from V and 2 bases from J, with 12 bases in between.

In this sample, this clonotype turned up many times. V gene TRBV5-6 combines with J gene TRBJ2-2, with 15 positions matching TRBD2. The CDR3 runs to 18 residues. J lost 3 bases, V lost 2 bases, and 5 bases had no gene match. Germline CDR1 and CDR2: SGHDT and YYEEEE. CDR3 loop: CASSFRTSGRADTGELFF. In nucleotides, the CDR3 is TGTGCCAGCAGCTTCAGGACTAGCGGGAGGGCCGACACCGGGGAGCTGTTTTTT.

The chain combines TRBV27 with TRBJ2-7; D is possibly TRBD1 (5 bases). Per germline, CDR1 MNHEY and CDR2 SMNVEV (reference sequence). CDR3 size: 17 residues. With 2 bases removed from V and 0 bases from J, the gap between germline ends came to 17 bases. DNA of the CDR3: TGTGCCAGCAGTTTAATCCTTGGACAATTAAGCTCCTACGAGCAGTACGTC. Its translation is CASSLILGQLSSYEQYV.

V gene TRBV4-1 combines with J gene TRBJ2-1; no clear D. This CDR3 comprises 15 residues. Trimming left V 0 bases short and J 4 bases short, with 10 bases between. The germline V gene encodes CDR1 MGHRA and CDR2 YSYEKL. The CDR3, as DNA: TGCGCCAGCAGCCAAGAACCCGGTGCATACAATGAGCAGTTCTTC. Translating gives CASSQEPGAYNEQFF.

The CDR3, as DNA: TGTGCCACCAGCAGAGAGGGACGCCTTACTTCTGGGGGCTACACCTTC. The encoded protein is CATSREGRLTSGGYTF. This chain connects TRBV15 to TRBJ1-2; D is possibly TRBD1 (5 bases). The CDR3 spans 16 residues. Germline assignment: CDR1 LNHNV and CDR2 YYDKDF (reference sequence). The V end lost 0 bases, the J end lost 8 bases, and 19 bases lay between the germline ends.

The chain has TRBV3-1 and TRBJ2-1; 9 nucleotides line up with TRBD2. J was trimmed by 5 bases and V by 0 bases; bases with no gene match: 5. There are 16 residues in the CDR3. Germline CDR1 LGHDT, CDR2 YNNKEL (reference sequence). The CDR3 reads CASSQDLASGNNEQFF. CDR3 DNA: TGTGCCAGCAGCCAAGATTTGGCTAGCGGGAACAATGAGCAGTTCTTC.

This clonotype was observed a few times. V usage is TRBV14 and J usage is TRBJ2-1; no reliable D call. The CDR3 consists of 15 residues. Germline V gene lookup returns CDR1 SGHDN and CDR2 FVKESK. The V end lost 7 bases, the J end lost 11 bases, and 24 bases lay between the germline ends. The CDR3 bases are TGTGCCAGCACCAGCACTTCGGCGAAGGATTTCAAGCAGTTCTTC. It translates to CASTSTSAKDFKQFF.

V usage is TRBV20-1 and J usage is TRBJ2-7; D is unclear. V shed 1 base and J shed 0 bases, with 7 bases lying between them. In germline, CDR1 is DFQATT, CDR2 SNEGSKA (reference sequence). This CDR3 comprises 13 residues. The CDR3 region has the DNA TGCAGTGCTAGAGGTAGGATCTCCTACGAGCAGTACGTC. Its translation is CSARGRISYEQYV.

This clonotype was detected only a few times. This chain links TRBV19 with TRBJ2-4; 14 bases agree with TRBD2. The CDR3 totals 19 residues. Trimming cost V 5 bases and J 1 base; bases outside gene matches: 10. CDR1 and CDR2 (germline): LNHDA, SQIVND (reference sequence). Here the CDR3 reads CASSPSGLAGVGAKNIQYF. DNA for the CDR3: TGTGCCAGTAGTCCATCGGGACTAGCGGGAGTTGGGGCCAAAAACATTCAGTACTTC.

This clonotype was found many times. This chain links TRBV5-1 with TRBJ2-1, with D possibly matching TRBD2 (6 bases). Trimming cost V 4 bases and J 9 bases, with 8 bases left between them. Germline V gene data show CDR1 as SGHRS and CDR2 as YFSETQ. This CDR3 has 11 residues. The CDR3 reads CASSEEGEQFF. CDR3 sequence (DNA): TGCGCCAGCAGCGAGGAGGGTGAGCAGTTCTTC.

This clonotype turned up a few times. The CDR3 loop is CASSFRIGTGSTSYEQYF. CDR3 in DNA: TGTGCCAGCAGCTTTCGTATCGGGACAGGGTCCACATCCTACGAGCAGTACTTC. The chain has TRBV11-2 and TRBJ2-7; 9 positions agree with TRBD1. Germline CDR1 SGHAT, CDR2 FQNNGV. The CDR3 consists of 18 residues. The J segment lost 1 base and the V segment lost 3 bases, leaving 13 bases of the junction unmatched. The complete variable domain, with remaining parts taken from reference TRBV11-2 and TRBJ2-7, reads EAGVAQSPRYKIIEKRQSVAFWCNPISGHATLYWYQQILGQGPKLLIQFQNNGVVDDSQLPKDRFSAERLKGVDSTLKIQPAKLEDSAVYLCASSFRIGTGSTSYEQYFGPGTRLTVT.

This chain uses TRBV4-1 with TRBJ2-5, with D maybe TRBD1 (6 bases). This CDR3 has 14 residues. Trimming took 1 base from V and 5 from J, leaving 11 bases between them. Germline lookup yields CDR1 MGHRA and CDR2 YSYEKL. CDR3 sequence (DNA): TGCGCCAGCAGCCAAGGTGGGGGCTGGGAGACCCAGTACTTC. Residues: CASSQGGGWETQYF.

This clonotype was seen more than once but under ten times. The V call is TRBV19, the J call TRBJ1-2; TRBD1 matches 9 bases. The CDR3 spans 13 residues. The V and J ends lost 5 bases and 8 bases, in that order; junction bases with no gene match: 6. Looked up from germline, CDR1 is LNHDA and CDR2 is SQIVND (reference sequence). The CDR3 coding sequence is TGTGCCAGTAGTTTCCGGACAGGGGTCGGCTACACCTTC. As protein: CASSFRTGVGYTF.